What follows are 27 T cell receptor beta chains derived from one specimen sequenced in a study of OX40 agonist ivuxolimab in advanced cancers. Sequencing was performed with immunoSEQ multiplex PCR; in TCRdb, only in-frame clones are kept and a portion is missing. The profile shows about 64,000 clones, more than 85% of them singletons. Specimen: CD4+ or CD8+ T cells sorted from blood, collected in a trial of the OX40 agonist ivuxolimab. All receptors come from an adult with an advanced solid tumor such as melanoma, head and neck, liver or kidney cancer.

The chain uses TRBV11-2 and TRBJ2-5; D is unresolved. Germline V gene lookup returns CDR1 SGHAT and CDR2 FQNNGV. CDR3 length equals 16 residues. Trimming shortened V by 5 bases and J by 4 bases, and 20 bases separated the two germline ends. The CDR3 spells CASSLGAAPSSETQYF. The CDR3 coding sequence is TGTGCCAGCAGCCTTGGTGCGGCACCGTCCTCAGAGACCCAGTACTTC.

This chain links TRBV5-1 with TRBJ2-1; weak D call: TRBD1 (5 bases). Trimming shortened V by 0 bases and J by 6 bases, and 13 bases separated the two germline ends. Germline values: CDR1 SGHRS, CDR2 YFSETQ. The length of the CDR3 is 15 residues. Written as DNA, the CDR3 is TGCGCCAGCAGCTTGGGGTCAGGGCCGGGCAATGAGCAGTTCTTC. This codes for CASSLGSGPGNEQFF.

This chain connects TRBV9 to TRBJ2-7, with 8 positions matching TRBD1. The length of the CDR3 is 15 residues. The germline V gene has CDR1 SGDLS and CDR2 YYNGEE. V lost 3 bases to trimming and J lost 4 bases; unmatched junction nucleotides: 9. The CDR3 DNA reads as TGTGCCAGCAGCGCCCAGACAGGGGAGACTTACGAGCAGTACTTC. This sequence encodes CASSAQTGETYEQYF.

The chain's CDR3 is CASSGQVARVGAFF. For the CDR3, the DNA is TGTGCCAGCAGCGGACAGGTTGCCCGTGTAGGAGCTTTCTTT. J is TRBJ1-1 and V is TRBV2, with 7 bases fitting TRBD1. J was trimmed by 10 bases and V by 6 bases; bases with no gene match: 14. Germline V gene sequence: CDR1 SNHLY, CDR2 FYNNEI. The CDR3 length is 14 residues.

The chain is built from TRBV6-1 and TRBJ1-2; D is perhaps TRBD1 (5 bases). The length of the CDR3 is 14 residues. Trimming stripped 7 bases from V and 2 bases from J, with 14 bases between. From germline, CDR1 is MNHNS and CDR2 SASEGT. The CDR3 bases are TGTGCCAGCACCCAGGTTAGGGGCAACTATGGCTACACCTTC. Protein: CASTQVRGNYGYTF.

This clone was seen once. The gene calls are TRBV29-1 and TRBJ2-7; D possibly corresponds to TRBD1 (6 bases). Germline loops: CDR1 SQVTM, CDR2 ANQGSEA. The CDR3 consists of 15 residues. Deletions cut 4 bases from V and 0 bases from J, with 16 bases between. Written as DNA, the CDR3 is TGCAGCGTTGTAAGAGTCGGGGACACCTCCTACGAGCAGTACTTC. Its translation: CSVVRVGDTSYEQYF.

The chain links TRBV7-2 to TRBJ2-3, with D possibly called TRBD1 or TRBD2 (6 bases each). The CDR3 is 16 residues long. Trimming took 0 bases from V and 6 from J, leaving 16 bases between them. The germline V gene has CDR1 SGHTA and CDR2 FQGNSA. CDR3 sequence: CASSLARLGGWDTQYF. As DNA, the CDR3 is TGTGCCAGCAGCTTAGCGCGACTAGGGGGGTGGGATACGCAGTATTTT.

The genes are TRBV15 and TRBJ2-7; 9 positions match TRBD1. Losses at the gene ends were 3 bases for V and 3 bases for J; bases not matched to a gene: 15. The CDR3 has 18 residues. Germline V CDR1 and CDR2: LNHNV, YYDKDF (reference sequence). The CDR3 is CATSSTPGQGTFFYEQYF. The CDR3, as DNA: TGTGCCACCAGCAGTACGCCGGGACAGGGCACCTTCTTCTACGAGCAGTACTTC.

The gene calls are TRBV6-5 and TRBJ2-6, with D perhaps given as TRBD1 or TRBD2 (5 bases each). Germline assignment: CDR1 MNHEY and CDR2 SVGAGI. Trimming took 2 bases from V and 4 from J, leaving 12 bases between them. This CDR3 region has 16 residues. CDR3 nucleotide sequence: TGTGCCAGCAGTTACGATGGGGGTACCGGGGCCAACGTCCTGACTTTC. Translated, it gives CASSYDGGTGANVLTF.

The rearrangement links TRBV5-1 to TRBJ2-3; D unclear. V lost 4 bases to trimming and J lost 2 bases, with 14 bases between them. Looked up from germline, CDR1 is SGHRS and CDR2 is YFSETQ. The CDR3 is made up of 15 amino acids. The CDR3 region has the DNA TGCGCCAGCAGCGGCCTGGGAACATTCACAGATACGCAGTATTTT. It specifies CASSGLGTFTDTQYF.

The J gene is TRBJ1-5, the V gene TRBV4-3, with a possible D match to TRBD1 (6 bases). The CDR3 is made up of 17 amino acids. From germline, CDR1 is LGHNA and CDR2 YSLEER. The ends were cut back, 0 bases at V and 3 bases at J, with 15 bases in the middle. Here the CDR3 DNA reads TGCGCCAGCAGCCAAGATAAAGACAGGAAAGTCAATCAGCCCCAGCATTTT. The encoded protein is CASSQDKDRKVNQPQHF.

This chain uses TRBV5-1 with TRBJ2-7; D is undetermined. Germline V gene lookup returns CDR1 SGHRS and CDR2 YFSETQ. V gave up 0 bases and J gave up 3 bases, with 7 bases separating them. CDR3 length: 13 residues. The DNA for the CDR3 is TGCGCCAGCAGCTTGGTCTCCAGCTACGAGCAGTACTTC. It translates to CASSLVSSYEQYF.

The chain carries TRBV2 and TRBJ1-4; D is undetermined. The germline V and J ends were trimmed by 1 base and 0 bases, with 6 bases remaining between them. The CDR3 covers 15 residues. The germline V gene has CDR1 SNHLY and CDR2 FYNNEI. CDR3 residues: CASSEGGATNEKLFF. The CDR3 DNA reads as TGTGCCAGCAGTGAAGGGGGTGCAACTAATGAAAAACTGTTTTTT.

This chain uses TRBV9 with TRBJ2-3; D could derive from TRBD1 or TRBD2 (6 bases each). There are 16 residues in the CDR3. V lost 1 base, J lost 0 bases, and 12 bases lay in between. Germline V gene lookup returns CDR1 SGDLS and CDR2 YYNGEE. The CDR3 loop reads CASSVRGAFSTDTQYF. CDR3 coding DNA: TGTGCCAGCAGCGTAAGGGGGGCATTTAGCACAGATACGCAGTATTTT.

In this sample, this clone turned up once. J is TRBJ2-1 and V is TRBV19, with D possibly matching TRBD1 (6 bases). The CDR3 contains 16 residues. The germline V gene has CDR1 LNHDA and CDR2 SQIVND (reference sequence). Trimming removed 7 bases at V and 7 bases at J, with 23 bases between. The CDR3: CASKIGGTPLENEQFF. As DNA, the CDR3 is TGTGCCAGTAAAATAGGGGGTACACCTCTCGAGAATGAGCAGTTCTTC.

The genes are TRBV18 and TRBJ2-7, with 9 bases fitting TRBD1. Trimming took 3 bases from V and 4 from J; bases not matched to a gene: 4. The germline V gene encodes CDR1 KGHSH and CDR2 LQKENI. The CDR3 has 14 residues. CDR3 sequence (DNA): TGTGCCAGCTCACCGGTGACAGGGGGTTACGAGCAGTACTTC. It yields the protein CASSPVTGGYEQYF.

This sequence joins TRBV4-1 and TRBJ2-1; D unclear. The V and J ends lost 1 base and 8 bases respectively, with 15 bases between them. CDR1 MGHRA and CDR2 YSYEKL come from the germline V gene. The CDR3 has 15 residues. The CDR3 sequence is CASSQAWLHTYEQFF. In nucleotides, the CDR3 is TGCGCCAGCAGCCAAGCCTGGCTCCACACATATGAGCAGTTCTTC.

This clone appeared a single time. The chain is built from TRBV18 and TRBJ2-7; 10 bases agree with TRBD2. Germline assignment: CDR1 KGHSH and CDR2 LQKENI. The CDR3 extends over 14 amino acids. Germline trimming cut 4 bases from V and 5 bases from J; bases unmatched to any gene: 5. DNA for the CDR3: TGTGCCAGCTCACAAGCGGGAGGGCCCCACGAGCAGTACTTC. Translation gives CASSQAGGPHEQYF.

V usage is TRBV7-9 and J usage is TRBJ2-7; D remains unclear. This CDR3 is built from 11 residues. Germline CDR1 and CDR2: SEHNR and FQNEAQ (reference sequence). Trimming took 10 bases from V and 4 from J, leaving 11 bases between them. The CDR3 here is CATVEGYEQYF. The CDR3 nucleotides are TGTGCCACCGTGGAAGGATACGAGCAGTACTTC.

The chain links TRBV20-1 to TRBJ2-7; the D gene is possibly TRBD1 (6 bases). This CDR3 comprises 11 residues. V was cut by 3 bases and J by 5 bases, with 8 bases left in between. Germline CDR1 DFQATT, CDR2 SNEGSKA (reference sequence). This CDR3 is CSASDRHEQYF. The CDR3 nucleotides read TGCAGTGCTAGCGACAGGCACGAGCAGTACTTC.

J is TRBJ2-3 and V is TRBV5-8; no definite D call. Looked up from germline, CDR1 is SGHTS and CDR2 is YDEGEE. Trimming took off 0 bases at V and 2 bases at J, with 10 bases between the two ends. The CDR3 has 15 amino acids. The CDR3 spells CASSLASVYTDTQYF. CDR3 DNA: TGTGCCAGCAGCTTGGCCTCGGTCTACACAGATACGCAGTATTTT.

This rearrangement joins TRBV10-3 to TRBJ2-3; 10 positions match TRBD2. Trimming cost V 4 bases and J 5 bases; bases outside gene matches: 15. Germline V gene sequence: CDR1 ENHRY, CDR2 SYGVKD. The CDR3 contains 18 residues. The CDR3 DNA follows: TGTGCCATCAGTGTGGTAGCGGGAGGCCCGACCCTGCAAGATACGCAGTATTTT. Translated, it gives CAISVVAGGPTLQDTQYF.

The rearrangement joins TRBV10-3 to TRBJ2-1; TRBD1 aligns across 7 bases. The CDR3 runs to 14 residues. Germline CDR1 is ENHRY and CDR2 is SYGVKD. J lost 5 bases, V lost 5 bases, and 6 bases had no gene match. The DNA of the CDR3 is TGTGCCATCAGTCCTCGGACAGGCGACAATGAGCAGTTCTTC. Encoded protein: CAISPRTGDNEQFF.

This chain joins TRBV7-2 and TRBJ2-7, with 9 positions matching TRBD1. J was trimmed by 4 bases and V by 1 base; bases with no gene match: 5. This CDR3 spans 15 amino acids. The germline CDR1 and CDR2 sequences are SGHTA and FQGNSA. In DNA form, the CDR3 reads TGTGCCAGCAGCTTAGTCGAGGGACAGGGATACGAGCAGTACTTC. This gives the protein CASSLVEGQGYEQYF. Variable domain in full (rest from reference TRBV7-2 and TRBJ2-7): GAGVSQSPSNKVTEKGKDVELRCDPISGHTALYWYRQSLGQGLEFLIYFQGNSAPDKSGLPSDRFSAERTGGSVSTLTIQRTQQEDSAVYLCASSLVEGQGYEQYFGPGTRLTVT.

This clone was observed a single time. J is TRBJ2-1 and V is TRBV29-1; D ambiguous. Looked up from germline, CDR1 is SQVTM and CDR2 is ANQGSEA. The CDR3 extends over 12 amino acids. The ends were cut back, 7 bases at V and 6 bases at J, with 13 bases in the middle. The CDR3 region is CSGSASLNEQFF. In nucleotides, the CDR3 is TGCAGCGGCTCAGCGAGTCTCAATGAGCAGTTCTTC.

The table lists this clone with a count of one. The chain carries TRBV18 and TRBJ2-7, with D perhaps assigned TRBD1 or TRBD2 (5 bases each). V shed 4 bases and J shed 6 bases, with 22 bases lying between them. Germline-derived CDR1 and CDR2 are KGHSH and LQKENI. The CDR3 has 16 residues. This CDR3 reads CASSQKRGPGLGEQYF. The DNA for the CDR3 is TGTGCCAGCTCACAAAAGAGGGGCCCGGGATTGGGCGAGCAGTACTTC.

J is TRBJ2-7 and V is TRBV6-5, with 8 bases lining up with TRBD2. The V segment lost 2 bases and the J segment 6 bases; nucleotides outside the gene matches: 9. The CDR3 covers 15 residues. CDR1 and CDR2 (germline): MNHEY, SVGAGI. CDR3 coding DNA: TGTGCCAGCAGTTACGTCTGGCGGGGGGTAACCGAGCAGTACTTC. Translation: CASSYVWRGVTEQYF.